Listed below are T cell receptor beta chains from one sample, sequenced in a study of T cell responses to AZD1222 COVID-19 vaccine. Using immunoSEQ multiplex PCR, the repertoire was profiled, and TCRdb retains in-frame clones only, with some absent. Counted here are approximately 130,000 clones, 85% to 90% occurring once; the ten biggest clones make up 11%. The specimen was peripheral blood, collected on day 0 of MenACWY control vaccination. The origin of the receptors is an adult in good health. The CDR3 runs from the conserved cysteine through the conserved F or W. A D gene is named only where the DNA matches it firmly. Only some rows state a clone size, as once, few, many or a class for expanded clones.

len	abundance	v_gene	j_gene	d_gene	CDR3nt	CDR3aa
14	NA	TRBV9	TRBJ2-7	NA	TGTGCCAGCAGCACTGGGGGCAGGACCTACGAGCAGTACTTC	CASSTGGRTYEQYF
19	NA	TRBV2	TRBJ2-7	TRBD2	TGTGCCAGCAGTTCAGGACTAGCGGGAGGGCCGGGGCTTCCTGGGGAGCAGTACTTC	CASSSGLAGGPGLPGEQYF
15	NA	TRBV27	TRBJ1-4	NA	TGTGCCAGCAGTCCCAGGGTCCCAACTAATGAAAAACTGTTTTTT	CASSPRVPTNEKLFF
11	once	TRBV10-2	TRBJ2-1	TRBD2	TGCGCCAGCGGGACTATCAATGAGCAGTTCTTC	CASGTINEQFF
16	NA	TRBV11-2	TRBJ2-1	TRBD2	TGTGCCAGCAGGAGAACAGGGACTAGCGGGTACAATGAGCAGTTCTTC	CASRRTGTSGYNEQFF
15	NA	TRBV27	TRBJ2-7	TRBD2	TGTGCCAGCAGAACCGGTAGCGGGAGTTATCCCGAGCAGTACTTC	CASRTGSGSYPEQYF
14	NA	TRBV5-8	TRBJ1-5	TRBD1	TGTGCCAGCAGCCGCCAGGGGGGCGGTCAGCCCCAGCATTTT	CASSRQGGGQPQHF
13	NA	TRBV6-5	TRBJ1-2	TRBD1	TGTGCCAGCAGCCTGGGACAGGGGATCGGCTACACCTTC	CASSLGQGIGYTF
13	once	TRBV29-1	TRBJ2-3	NA	TGCAGCGTTGCAGCGGCTTTCTCAGATACGCAGTATTTT	CSVAAAFSDTQYF
18	NA	TRBV11-3	TRBJ2-7	NA	TGTGCCAGCAGCTTGATGGGGGACAGCGGGATGGGGTCCTACGAGCAGTACTTC	CASSLMGDSGMGSYEQYF
15	NA	TRBV11-2	TRBJ2-7	TRBD1	TGTGCCAGCAGCTTAGAAGGGACAGACCCCTACGAGCAGTACTTC	CASSLEGTDPYEQYF
15	NA	TRBV19	TRBJ1-5	TRBD1	TGTGCCAGTACCAAAAGTCAGGGGGGCAATCAGCCCCAGCATTTT	CASTKSQGGNQPQHF
13	NA	TRBV7-9	TRBJ1-2	NA	TGTGCCAGCAGCTTAGCTGGGGATTATGGCTACACCTTC	CASSLAGDYGYTF
16	NA	TRBV7-9	TRBJ2-7	NA	TGTGCCAGCAGCTTATCCGGACAACCGGGGCCGTACGAGCAGTACTTC	CASSLSGQPGPYEQYF
15	NA	TRBV23-1	TRBJ1-1	TRBD1	TGCGCCAGCAGTCAACATAGGAACAGGGGCACTGAAGCTTTCTTT	CASSQHRNRGTEAFF
14	NA	TRBV19	TRBJ2-7	TRBD1	TGTGCCAGTAGTCCTGGACAGGGGAGCGGCGAGCAGTACTTC	CASSPGQGSGEQYF
14	NA	TRBV3-1/TRBV3-2	TRBJ1-5	NA	TGTGCCAGCAGCCCACAGGGCAGCAATCAGCCCCAGCATTTT	CASSPQGSNQPQHF
13	NA	TRBV12-3/TRBV12-4	TRBJ2-1	NA	TGTGCCAGCAGTTTTTCCCGAAACAATGAGCAGTTCTTC	CASSFSRNNEQFF
15	once	TRBV6-5	TRBJ1-1	NA	TGTGCCAGCAGTTACGGCGGCGGCAGGAACACTGAAGCTTTCTTT	CASSYGGGRNTEAFF
14	medium-sized	TRBV7-2	TRBJ2-5	NA	TGTGCCAGCAGCTTTTTTGGGGGTCAGGAGACCCAGTACTTC	CASSFFGGQETQYF
15	once	TRBV6-5	TRBJ2-3	TRBD2	TGTGCCAGCAGCGCGGGACTAGCGGGAGCAGATACGCAGTATTTT	CASSAGLAGADTQYF
16	few	TRBV7-2	TRBJ2-1	NA	TGTGCCAGCAGCTTCGCCGGGACGTCAACCTACAATGAGCAGTTCTTC	CASSFAGTSTYNEQFF